Following are 10 T cell receptor beta chains from one sample sequenced in a study of shared clonotypes between healthy human individuals. Generated by immunoSEQ multiplex PCR, the TCRdb table keeps only in-frame clones and is missing some. The sample includes 2 million to 2.5 million clones, over 90% of them seen just once. Sequencing was performed on naive CD4+ T cells from PBMCs. Subset of the sample: CD45RA+ positively selected. The receptors were sampled from a man aged 18 to 35 in good health. Some clones in this sample may be carry-over from other donors' samples.

This sequence joins TRBV7-8 and TRBJ1-4; D might be TRBD1 (5 bases). V was trimmed by 5 bases and J by 2 bases, leaving 12 bases between them. Germline V gene data show CDR1 as SGHVS and CDR2 as FQNEAQ. The CDR3 has 15 amino acids. The CDR3 bases are TGTGCCAGCAGCCCCCTGGGGACGACTAATGAAAAACTGTTTTTT. Amino acids: CASSPLGTTNEKLFF. The entire variable domain, with the rest obtained from reference TRBV7-8 and TRBJ1-4, is as follows: GAGVSQSPRYKVAKRGQDVALRCDPISGHVSLFWYQQALGQGPEFLTYFQNEAQLDKSGLPSDRFFAERPEGSVSTLKIQRTQQEDSAVYLCASSPLGTTNEKLFFGSGTQLSVL.

This clone appeared a few times. The chain employs TRBV6-5 and TRBJ1-2; TRBD1 is a possible D gene (5 bases). The CDR3 runs to 14 residues. Germline CDR1 MNHEY, CDR2 SVGAGI. With 4 bases removed from V and 6 bases from J, the gap between germline ends came to 15 bases. CDR3 sequence reads: CASSSAFRVHGYTF. In nucleotides, the CDR3 is TGTGCCAGCAGTTCCGCCTTCAGGGTGCATGGCTACACCTTC.

V is TRBV6-1 and J is TRBJ1-1; 10 bases match TRBD1. The junction had 5 bases not matched to a gene; V was cut back by 3 bases and J by 4 bases. The CDR3 has 15 residues. CDR1 and CDR2 (germline): MNHNS, SASEGT. CDR3 amino acids: CASSDRQGASTEAFF. The CDR3 DNA reads TGTGCCAGCAGTGACCGACAGGGGGCTTCCACTGAAGCTTTCTTT.

This clone has more than one count but fewer than ten. Other DNA sequences in this sample translate to the same CDR3. The rearrangement joins TRBV7-9 to TRBJ1-2; D is undetermined. V was trimmed by 5 bases and J by 0 bases, leaving 4 bases between them. Germline lookup yields CDR1 SEHNR and CDR2 FQNEAQ (reference sequence). The length of the CDR3 is 12 residues. CDR3 sequence: CASSGTNYGYTF. CDR3 DNA sequence: TGTGCCAGCAGCGGGACTAACTATGGCTACACCTTC.

Points on this clone: The sample contains more than one DNA sequence encoding this CDR3. The rearrangement joins TRBV5-1 to TRBJ2-5, with 14 bases aligning to TRBD2. The CDR3 sequence is 15 residues long. Trimming cost V 5 bases and J 3 bases; bases outside gene matches: 3. Germline CDR1 SGHRS, CDR2 YFSETQ. The CDR3 DNA is TGCGCCAGCAGACGGGGACTAGCGGGAGAAGAGACCCAGTACTTC. This sequence encodes CASRRGLAGEETQYF.

The rearrangement uses TRBV7-9 and TRBJ2-3; 7 bases match TRBD2. With 3 bases clipped from V and 4 bases from J, the junction kept 4 bases outside the gene matches. This CDR3 region has 14 residues. The germline V gene encodes CDR1 SEHNR and CDR2 FQNEAQ (reference sequence). As DNA, the CDR3 is TGTGCCAGCAGCTTGGGACTACGCGCAGATACGCAGTATTTT. Protein: CASSLGLRADTQYF. Full variable domain (remainder filled in from reference TRBV7-9 and TRBJ2-3): DTGVSQNPRHKITKRGQNVTFRCDPISEHNRLYWYRQTLGQGPEFLTYFQNEAQLEKSRLLSDRFSAERPKGSFSTLEIQRTEQGDSAMYLCASSLGLRADTQYFGPGTRLTVL.

The gene calls are TRBV9 and TRBJ1-2; D is perhaps TRBD1 (6 bases). The CDR3 contains 18 residues. V gave up 1 base and J gave up 3 bases, with 22 bases separating them. From germline, CDR1 is SGDLS and CDR2 YYNGEE. CDR3 in amino acids: CASSVSLPGATWDYGYTF. The CDR3 DNA reads TGTGCCAGCAGCGTATCCCTCCCAGGGGCCACATGGGACTATGGCTACACCTTC.

Concerning this clone itself: The same CDR3 arises from other DNA sequences in this sample as well. The V call is TRBV5-1, the J call TRBJ2-1; 11 nucleotides align to TRBD2. The CDR3 length is 15 residues. With V trimmed by 2 bases and J by 6 bases, 4 bases remained unmatched. Germline values: CDR1 SGHRS, CDR2 YFSETQ. The CDR3 sequence: CASSLELAGANEQFF. The CDR3 bases are TGCGCCAGCAGCTTAGAACTAGCGGGAGCCAATGAGCAGTTCTTC.

This chain links TRBV27 with TRBJ1-5; D unclear. Germline V gives CDR1 MNHEY, CDR2 SMNVEV (reference sequence). The CDR3 runs 16 residues. Trimming shortened V by 5 bases and J by 0 bases, and 14 bases separated the two germline ends. CDR3 residues: CASSRYPGYSNQPQHF. The CDR3 nucleotides are TGTGCCAGCAGTCGATACCCGGGTTATAGCAATCAGCCCCAGCATTTT.

Comments on this clone: The final CDR3 position lacks the conserved phenylalanine or tryptophan, pointing to a likely read error. The DNA is omitted, as the CDR3 cannot be located on it reliably, and the CDR3 follows TCRdb's listing. The V gene is TRBV20-1, the J gene TRBJ2-6; TRBD2 is the table's D call, not checked against the DNA. The germline V gene has CDR1 DFQATT and CDR2 SNEGSKA (reference sequence). Both ends counted, the CDR3 spans 10 residues. CDR3 in amino acids: CSARVFQRGS.